A selection of T cell receptor beta chains follows, all from one sample in a study of blood T cell repertoires in COVID-19. Clones were read by immunoSEQ multiplex PCR, and TCRdb kept only the in-frame ones, dropping some. The repertoire includes over 80,000 clones, over 70% of them detected once, and about 4.2% sits in the top ten. The specimen was peripheral blood. These receptors were obtained from a woman in her fifties or sixties with acute or convalescent COVID-19. CDR3s include the opening cysteine and the closing phenylalanine or tryptophan. Each record gives: V gene, D gene, clone size, J gene, CDR3 protein, CDR3 DNA. D genes are given only for firm matches. The size entry is marked missing in some rows and otherwise reads once, few, many or a size class.

v_call: TRBV7-9; d_call: .; clone_size: few; j_call: TRBJ1-4; cdr3_aa: CASSSDWNLSNEKLFF; cdr3_nt: TGTGCCAGCAGCTCCGACTGGAACCTCAGTAATGAAAAACTGTTTTTT
v_call: TRBV18; d_call: .; clone_size: .; j_call: TRBJ1-6; cdr3_aa: CASSQDNSPLHF; cdr3_nt: TGTGCCAGCTCCCAGGATAATTCACCCCTCCACTTT
v_call: TRBV6-5; d_call: TRBD2; clone_size: few; j_call: TRBJ2-1; cdr3_aa: CASSYEWGDYNEQFF; cdr3_nt: TGTGCCAGCAGTTATGAGTGGGGGGACTATAATGAGCAGTTCTTC
v_call: TRBV14; d_call: .; clone_size: few; j_call: TRBJ1-2; cdr3_aa: CASSGLGAMNYGYTF; cdr3_nt: TGTGCCAGCAGCGGGCTAGGGGCGATGAACTATGGCTACACCTTC
v_call: TRBV27; d_call: .; clone_size: .; j_call: TRBJ1-3; cdr3_aa: CASSPDLASSGNTIYF; cdr3_nt: TGTGCCAGCAGTCCAGACTTAGCCTCCTCTGGAAACACCATATATTTT
v_call: TRBV15; d_call: TRBD1; clone_size: .; j_call: TRBJ2-7; cdr3_aa: CATSPGQGLSYEQYF; cdr3_nt: TGTGCCACCAGCCCCGGACAGGGACTCTCCTACGAGCAGTACTTC
v_call: TRBV5-6; d_call: TRBD1; clone_size: .; j_call: TRBJ1-2; cdr3_aa: CASRTGQDVFYGYTF; cdr3_nt: TGTGCCAGCAGGACTGGACAGGACGTTTTCTATGGCTACACCTTC
v_call: TRBV15; d_call: .; clone_size: .; j_call: TRBJ1-2; cdr3_aa: CATRGGGDYGYTF; cdr3_nt: TGTGCCACCAGGGGCGGGGGGGACTATGGCTACACCTTC
v_call: TRBV2; d_call: .; clone_size: .; j_call: TRBJ2-3; cdr3_aa: CASSEAGGRTDTQYF; cdr3_nt: TGTGCCAGCAGTGAAGCGGGGGGACGCACAGATACGCAGTATTTT
v_call: TRBV11-2; d_call: TRBD2; clone_size: .; j_call: TRBJ2-3; cdr3_aa: CASSPFEASGTDTQYF; cdr3_nt: TGTGCCAGCAGCCCATTCGAGGCTAGCGGGACAGATACGCAGTATTTT
v_call: TRBV12-1; d_call: .; clone_size: .; j_call: TRBJ1-1; cdr3_aa: CASFPARQPNTEAFF; cdr3_nt: TGTGCCAGCTTTCCAGCCAGACAACCGAACACTGAAGCTTTCTTT
v_call: TRBV3-1/TRBV3-2; d_call: TRBD1; clone_size: .; j_call: TRBJ1-5; cdr3_aa: CASSQGTGDGNQPQHF; cdr3_nt: TGTGCCAGCAGCCAAGGGACAGGGGATGGAAATCAGCCCCAGCATTTT
v_call: TRBV5-6; d_call: TRBD1; clone_size: .; j_call: TRBJ2-1; cdr3_aa: CASSLTGTGRYNEQFF; cdr3_nt: TGTGCCAGCAGCTTAACCGGGACAGGGCGGTACAATGAGCAGTTCTTC
v_call: TRBV6-5; d_call: .; clone_size: .; j_call: TRBJ1-2; cdr3_aa: CASKEGPLGGYTF; cdr3_nt: TGTGCCAGCAAGGAGGGCCCGCTGGGTGGCTACACCTTC
v_call: TRBV27; d_call: .; clone_size: .; j_call: TRBJ1-4; cdr3_aa: CASSFGGNEKLFF; cdr3_nt: TGTGCCAGCAGTTTCGGCGGGAATGAAAAACTGTTTTTT
v_call: TRBV2; d_call: TRBD1; clone_size: once; j_call: TRBJ1-5; cdr3_aa: CASSGDRSYQPQHF; cdr3_nt: TGTGCCAGCAGTGGGGACAGGTCCTATCAGCCCCAGCATTTT
v_call: TRBV6-5; d_call: TRBD1; clone_size: .; j_call: TRBJ1-5; cdr3_aa: CASSRQGQDQPQHF; cdr3_nt: TGTGCCAGCAGTCGACAGGGGCAGGATCAGCCCCAGCATTTT
v_call: TRBV6-5; d_call: .; clone_size: few; j_call: TRBJ2-1; cdr3_aa: CASSYSLGLHEQFF; cdr3_nt: TGTGCCAGCAGTTACTCGCTAGGCCTACATGAGCAGTTCTTC
v_call: TRBV18; d_call: TRBD1; clone_size: once; j_call: TRBJ1-1; cdr3_aa: CASSPATGVTEAFF; cdr3_nt: TGTGCCAGCTCACCCGCGACAGGGGTCACTGAAGCTTTCTTT
v_call: TRBV28; d_call: .; clone_size: .; j_call: TRBJ2-2; cdr3_aa: CASSPLGGANTGELFF; cdr3_nt: TGTGCCAGCAGCCCCTTAGGGGGGGCGAACACCGGGGAGCTGTTTTTT
v_call: TRBV27; d_call: .; clone_size: .; j_call: TRBJ2-5; cdr3_aa: CASKPTFGQETQYF; cdr3_nt: TGTGCCAGCAAGCCTACGTTTGGCCAAGAGACCCAGTACTTC
v_call: TRBV19; d_call: .; clone_size: .; j_call: TRBJ2-6; cdr3_aa: CASMRTASSGANVLTF; cdr3_nt: TGTGCCAGTATGAGGACAGCCTCCTCTGGGGCCAACGTCCTGACTTTC
v_call: TRBV6-6; d_call: TRBD1; clone_size: .; j_call: TRBJ1-5; cdr3_aa: CASSHGTAQPQHF; cdr3_nt: TGTGCCAGCAGTCACGGGACAGCTCAGCCCCAGCATTTT
v_call: TRBV13; d_call: TRBD2; clone_size: .; j_call: TRBJ2-7; cdr3_aa: CASSRRSPLAGFSYEQYF; cdr3_nt: TGTGCCAGCAGCCGCCGTAGCCCACTAGCGGGGTTCTCCTACGAGCAGTACTTC
v_call: TRBV19; d_call: TRBD1; clone_size: few; j_call: TRBJ2-5; cdr3_aa: CASNRQGFETQYF; cdr3_nt: TGTGCCAGTAATCGACAGGGTTTCGAGACCCAGTACTTC
v_call: TRBV7-8; d_call: TRBD2; clone_size: .; j_call: TRBJ2-1; cdr3_aa: CASRASGGSYNEQFF; cdr3_nt: TGTGCCAGCAGGGCTAGCGGGGGGTCCTACAATGAGCAGTTCTTC
v_call: TRBV11-2; d_call: .; clone_size: .; j_call: TRBJ2-4; cdr3_aa: CASSLVGGAVAKERNIQYF; cdr3_nt: TGTGCCAGCAGCTTAGTAGGGGGGGCCGTGGCTAAGGAGAGAAACATTCAGTACTTC
v_call: TRBV2; d_call: .; clone_size: .; j_call: TRBJ1-6; cdr3_aa: CASTYRGGGYNSPLHF; cdr3_nt: TGTGCCAGCACATATAGGGGAGGGGGCTATAATTCACCCCTCCACTTT
v_call: TRBV3-1/TRBV3-2; d_call: .; clone_size: .; j_call: TRBJ1-2; cdr3_aa: CASSQGAVYGYTF; cdr3_nt: TGTGCCAGCAGCCAAGGCGCGGTCTATGGCTACACCTTC
v_call: TRBV7-9; d_call: .; clone_size: .; j_call: TRBJ1-1; cdr3_aa: CASGRGRDITEAFF; cdr3_nt: TGTGCCAGCGGTCGAGGACGGGACATCACTGAAGCTTTCTTT
v_call: TRBV10-1; d_call: TRBD1; clone_size: .; j_call: TRBJ2-7; cdr3_aa: CASRAGRGRSLSSYEQYF; cdr3_nt: TGCGCCAGCAGGGCTGGCAGGGGGCGATCCTTAAGCTCCTACGAGCAGTACTTC
v_call: TRBV6-2/TRBV6-3; d_call: .; clone_size: once; j_call: TRBJ2-7; cdr3_aa: CASSYSRRSTYEQYF; cdr3_nt: TGTGCCAGCAGTTACTCGCGGCGCAGCACCTACGAGCAGTACTTC
v_call: TRBV5-5; d_call: TRBD1; clone_size: .; j_call: TRBJ1-2; cdr3_aa: CASSFLTGGYGYTF; cdr3_nt: TGTGCCAGCAGCTTCCTAACAGGGGGGTATGGCTACACCTTC
v_call: TRBV7-6; d_call: .; clone_size: .; j_call: TRBJ1-6; cdr3_aa: CASSLRGADGNSPLHF; cdr3_nt: TGTGCCAGCAGCCTTCGTGGGGCCGACGGAAATTCACCCCTCCACTTT
v_call: TRBV11-2; d_call: TRBD1; clone_size: .; j_call: TRBJ1-5; cdr3_aa: CASSRQGDQPQHF; cdr3_nt: TGTGCCAGCAGTCGGCAGGGGGATCAGCCCCAGCATTTT
v_call: TRBV5-6; d_call: TRBD1; clone_size: few; j_call: TRBJ2-7; cdr3_aa: CASSLLVTGAYEQYF; cdr3_nt: TGTGCCAGCAGCTTGCTTGTGACAGGGGCCTACGAGCAGTACTTC
v_call: TRBV15; d_call: .; clone_size: .; j_call: TRBJ1-4; cdr3_aa: CATSRRGGASEKLFF; cdr3_nt: TGTGCCACCAGCAGGAGGGGGGGGGCGAGTGAAAAACTGTTTTTT
v_call: TRBV4-1; d_call: .; clone_size: once; j_call: TRBJ1-2; cdr3_aa: CASSQATTSWGYTF; cdr3_nt: TGCGCCAGCAGCCAAGCCACAACCTCGTGGGGCTACACCTTC
v_call: TRBV7-7; d_call: .; clone_size: .; j_call: TRBJ1-1; cdr3_aa: CASSSMDGAEAFF; cdr3_nt: TGTGCCAGCAGCTCCATGGATGGGGCCGAAGCTTTCTTT
v_call: TRBV2; d_call: TRBD1; clone_size: .; j_call: TRBJ2-2; cdr3_aa: CASILGTGANTGELFF; cdr3_nt: TGTGCCAGCATTTTAGGGACAGGGGCGAACACCGGGGAGCTGTTTTTT
v_call: TRBV5-6; d_call: TRBD1; clone_size: .; j_call: TRBJ1-1; cdr3_aa: CASSYGTDNTEAFF; cdr3_nt: TGTGCCAGCAGCTACGGGACAGATAACACTGAAGCTTTCTTT
v_call: TRBV3-1/TRBV3-2; d_call: TRBD1; clone_size: .; j_call: TRBJ1-2; cdr3_aa: CASSYGTGKEGYTF; cdr3_nt: TGTGCCAGCAGCTATGGGACAGGGAAAGAGGGCTACACCTTC
v_call: TRBV5-3; d_call: TRBD1; clone_size: .; j_call: TRBJ1-5; cdr3_aa: CARSLARGQGTNSNQPQHF; cdr3_nt: TGTGCCAGAAGCTTGGCGCGAGGACAGGGGACTAATAGCAATCAGCCCCAGCATTTT
v_call: TRBV19; d_call: TRBD1; clone_size: .; j_call: TRBJ2-1; cdr3_aa: CASSRGQGDLGEQFF; cdr3_nt: TGTGCCAGTAGTAGGGGACAGGGGGACCTCGGTGAGCAGTTCTTC
v_call: TRBV6-1; d_call: .; clone_size: .; j_call: TRBJ2-7; cdr3_aa: CASSEVPLRIYEQYF; cdr3_nt: TGTGCCAGCAGTGAAGTCCCTCTGCGGATTTACGAGCAGTACTTC
v_call: TRBV25-1; d_call: .; clone_size: .; j_call: TRBJ2-3; cdr3_aa: CASSEWGSEDTQYF; cdr3_nt: TGTGCCAGCAGTGAATGGGGTAGCGAAGATACGCAGTATTTT
v_call: TRBV12-3/TRBV12-4; d_call: .; clone_size: .; j_call: TRBJ1-2; cdr3_aa: CASSLGGGGYTF; cdr3_nt: TGTGCCAGCAGCCTGGGGGGAGGGGGCTACACCTTC
v_call: TRBV6-5; d_call: .; clone_size: .; j_call: TRBJ2-1; cdr3_aa: CASRSLGGGYNEQFF; cdr3_nt: TGTGCCAGCAGGTCCTTGGGGGGAGGCTACAATGAGCAGTTCTTC
v_call: TRBV5-6; d_call: .; clone_size: .; j_call: TRBJ1-4; cdr3_aa: CASSLVGDTATNEKLFF; cdr3_nt: TGTGCCAGCAGCTTGGTCGGGGATACTGCAACTAATGAAAAACTGTTTTTT
v_call: TRBV2; d_call: TRBD1; clone_size: .; j_call: TRBJ2-5; cdr3_aa: CASRGPGQQETQYF; cdr3_nt: TGTGCCAGCAGGGGTCCGGGACAGCAAGAGACCCAGTACTTC
v_call: TRBV5-4; d_call: .; clone_size: few; j_call: TRBJ1-2; cdr3_aa: CASSLGARRGGYTF; cdr3_nt: TGTGCCAGCAGCTTAGGGGCGCGTAGGGGTGGCTACACCTTC
v_call: TRBV9; d_call: .; clone_size: .; j_call: TRBJ2-6; cdr3_aa: CASSVEGGPISGANVLTF; cdr3_nt: TGTGCCAGCAGCGTAGAGGGGGGGCCGATTTCTGGGGCCAACGTCCTGACTTTC
v_call: TRBV5-1; d_call: .; clone_size: .; j_call: TRBJ2-7; cdr3_aa: CASTSPSYEQYF; cdr3_nt: TGCGCGAGTACCTCTCCCTCCTACGAGCAGTACTTC
v_call: TRBV28; d_call: .; clone_size: few; j_call: TRBJ1-2; cdr3_aa: CASSYRHQGYGYTF; cdr3_nt: TGTGCCAGCAGTTATCGACACCAAGGCTATGGCTACACCTTC
v_call: TRBV7-2; d_call: .; clone_size: .; j_call: TRBJ1-6; cdr3_aa: CASSLAQGNSPLHF; cdr3_nt: TGTGCCAGCAGCTTGGCACAGGGTAATTCACCCCTCCACTTT
v_call: TRBV6-1; d_call: .; clone_size: .; j_call: TRBJ1-2; cdr3_aa: CASSETRFTGYTF; cdr3_nt: TGTGCCAGCAGTGAAACCCGGTTTACCGGCTACACCTTC
v_call: TRBV6-5; d_call: .; clone_size: few; j_call: TRBJ1-2; cdr3_aa: CASSYSSGARTHGYTF; cdr3_nt: TGTGCCAGCAGTTACTCATCCGGAGCCCGAACCCATGGCTACACCTTC
v_call: TRBV19; d_call: .; clone_size: .; j_call: TRBJ1-6; cdr3_aa: CATAGTIGSPLHF; cdr3_nt: TGTGCCACAGCCGGGACAATTGGATCACCCCTCCACTTT
v_call: TRBV28; d_call: TRBD2; clone_size: .; j_call: TRBJ2-7; cdr3_aa: CASRGRGGLYEQYF; cdr3_nt: TGTGCCAGCAGGGGTCGGGGGGGCCTCTACGAGCAGTACTTC